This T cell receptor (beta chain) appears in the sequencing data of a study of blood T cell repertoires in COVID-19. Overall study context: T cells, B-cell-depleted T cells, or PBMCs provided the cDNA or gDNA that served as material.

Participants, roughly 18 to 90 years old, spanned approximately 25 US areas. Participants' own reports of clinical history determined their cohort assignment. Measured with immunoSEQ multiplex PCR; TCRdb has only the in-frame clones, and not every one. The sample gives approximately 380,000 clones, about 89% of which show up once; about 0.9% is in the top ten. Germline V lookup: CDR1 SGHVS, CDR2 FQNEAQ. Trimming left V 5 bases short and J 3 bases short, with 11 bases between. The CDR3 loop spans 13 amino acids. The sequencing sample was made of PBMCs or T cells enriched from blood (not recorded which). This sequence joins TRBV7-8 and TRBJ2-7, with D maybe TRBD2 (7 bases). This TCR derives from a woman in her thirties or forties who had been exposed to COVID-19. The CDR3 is CASSPGGSYEQYF. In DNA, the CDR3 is TGTGCCAGCAGCCCGGGGGGCAGCTACGAGCAGTACTTC.